This T cell receptor (beta chain) originates from a study of neurological immune-mediated disorders. This clonotype was recorded at least ten times. Its target is not known. General study findings and limits: None of the CDR3 amino acid sequences of expanded clones were shared across subjects, and this suggested private repertoires in all groups.

TCRdb redid the calling of the 5' RACE reads with MiXCR, one entry per CDR3 protein. The sample lists over 25,000 distinct CDR3 sequences, roughly an eighth occurring once. The CDR3 sequence is 18 residues long. The V gene end was trimmed by 0 bases and the J gene end by 1 base; junction bases not matched to a gene: 10. Germline V gene sequence: CDR1 MNHEY, CDR2 SVGAGI. The receptor comes from a man between 60 and 75 years old in good health. The J gene is TRBJ2-7, the V gene TRBV6-5; 9 positions match TRBD1. The sequenced sample was PBMCs. CDR3 nucleotides: TGTGCCAGCAGTTACTCGACAGGGGGATTACCCCTATCCTACGAGCAGTACTTC. Protein: CASSYSTGGLPLSYEQYF.